These 24 T cell receptor beta chains were all obtained from the same sample, sequenced in a study of T cells after yellow fever vaccination. TCRdb reanalysed the 5' RACE reads using MiXCR and keeps one entry per CDR3 protein. Of more than 200,000 distinct CDR3 sequences listed, 3.6% were seen once; the top ten hold 15% to 20%. Source: PBMCs, taken 15 days after the yellow fever booster vaccination. The receptor set was obtained from a man aged 18-30 years who received the YFV17D yellow fever vaccine.

This clonotype was detected ten times or more. The V and J genes are TRBV15 and TRBJ2-2, with a tentative D call TRBD1 (6 bases). V lost 1 base, J lost 4 bases, and 10 bases lay in between. The germline V gene encodes CDR1 LNHNV and CDR2 YYDKDF (reference sequence). The CDR3 is 15 amino acids. CDR3 region: CATSRGSGATGELFF. The CDR3 DNA sequence: TGTGCCACCAGCAGAGGATCAGGGGCCACCGGGGAGCTGTTTTTT.

The sample holds many counts of this clonotype. The rearrangement uses TRBV5-1 and TRBJ1-2; 9 nucleotides agree with TRBD1. Trimming cost V 0 bases and J 6 bases; bases outside gene matches: 12. Germline CDR1 SGHRS, CDR2 YFSETQ. This CDR3 contains 17 residues. The CDR3 DNA sequence: TGCGCCAGCAGCTTGGAGGGGACAGGGTTCCTCGGGGATGGCTACACCTTC. It yields the protein CASSLEGTGFLGDGYTF.

This clonotype was recorded at least ten times. The chain combines TRBV6-6 with TRBJ2-5; TRBD1 matches 8 bases. The CDR3 loop spans 12 amino acids. Germline V gene data show CDR1 as MNHNY and CDR2 as SVGAGI (reference sequence). J was trimmed by 5 bases and V by 10 bases; bases with no gene match: 6. The CDR3 DNA follows: TGTGCCACCCAGGGGGCTGGGGAGACCCAGTACTTC. This gives the protein CATQGAGETQYF.

This clonotype was counted only a few times. The gene calls are TRBV20-1 and TRBJ1-6; D remains ambiguous. CDR1 is DFQATT and CDR2 is SNEGSKA in the germline V gene (reference sequence). Trimming left V 7 bases short and J 8 bases short, with 12 bases between. The CDR3 sequence is 12 residues long. Written as DNA, the CDR3 is TGCAGTGTCCCCGGGAATGATTCACCCCTCCACTTT. Protein product: CSVPGNDSPLHF.

This clonotype was counted many times. The chain couples TRBV20-1 to TRBJ2-7, with D perhaps matching TRBD1 (6 bases). Trimming shortened V by 6 bases and J by 2 bases, and 17 bases separated the two germline ends. Germline V CDR1 and CDR2: DFQATT, SNEGSKA (reference sequence). The CDR3 is made up of 14 amino acids. The CDR3 reads CSARLRTAPYEQYF. CDR3 nucleotide sequence: TGCAGTGCCAGACTGAGGACAGCCCCCTACGAGCAGTACTTC.

This clonotype appeared many times. The chain recombines TRBV12-3 or TRBV12-4 with TRBJ1-1, with TRBD1 as a possible D gene (5 bases). CDR3 length: 13 amino acids. Deletions cut 2 bases from V and 6 bases from J, with 10 bases between. CDR3 residues: CASSLIQGSEAFF. CDR3 DNA: TGTGCCAGCAGTTTAATCCAGGGCTCTGAAGCTTTCTTT.

The chain is built from TRBV20-1 and TRBJ1-1; 12 nucleotides line up with TRBD1. This CDR3 comprises 15 residues. Trimming at V came to 2 bases and at J to 10 bases, leaving 11 bases not matched to a gene. Germline V CDR1 and CDR2: DFQATT, SNEGSKA (reference sequence). Written as DNA, the CDR3 is TGCAGTGCTAGAACGCCGGGACAGGGGGCATCATTAGCTTTCTTT. Translation: CSARTPGQGASLAFF.

This clonotype was recorded at least ten times. The chain is built from TRBV18 and TRBJ2-7, with a tentative D call TRBD1 (5 bases). The CDR3 length is 15 residues. Germline assignment: CDR1 KGHSH and CDR2 LQKENI. The V and J ends lost 8 bases and 5 bases respectively, with 22 bases between them. In nucleotides, the CDR3 is TGTGCCAGCGTACGCGATAGGGGCAATCCTAACGAGCAGTACTTC. Its translation: CASVRDRGNPNEQYF.

This clonotype was recorded at least ten times. The rearrangement joins TRBV5-1 to TRBJ1-4; D is possibly TRBD1 (5 bases). V was shortened by 6 bases and J by 7 bases, with 16 bases between the two germline ends. Germline V gene sequence: CDR1 SGHRS, CDR2 YFSETQ. CDR3 size: 14 residues. The CDR3 region has the DNA TGCGCCAGCACGGGTTCGGGGGACCGTGAAAAACTGTTTTTT. This sequence encodes CASTGSGDREKLFF. Drawing the rest from reference TRBV5-1 and TRBJ1-4, the complete variable domain is KAGVTQTPRYLIKTRGQQVTLSCSPISGHRSVSWYQQTPGQGLQFLFEYFSETQRNKGNFPGRFSGRQFSNSRSEMNVSTLELGDSALYLCASTGSGDREKLFFGSGTQLSVL.

This clonotype was seen ten or more times. The chain joins TRBV3-1 to TRBJ1-1; 9 bases map to TRBD1. This CDR3 is 13 amino acids long. Germline V gives CDR1 LGHDT, CDR2 YNNKEL (reference sequence). The trim removed 4 bases at V and 6 bases at J, leaving 3 bases unmatched. The CDR3 here is CASSRTGEAEAFF. CDR3 bases: TGTGCCAGCAGCCGGACAGGGGAGGCTGAAGCTTTCTTT.

In its sample, this clonotype was seen many times. This chain connects TRBV19 to TRBJ1-2; D unresolved. This CDR3 is built from 15 residues. Germline lookup yields CDR1 LNHDA and CDR2 SQIVND (reference sequence). V lost 1 base and J lost 4, with 13 bases in between. CDR3 coding DNA: TGTGCCAGTAGTATAGGTTCCTATCGAGGCTATGGCTACACCTTC. This translates into CASSIGSYRGYGYTF.

About this clonotype itself: This may arise from a read error, as a much more abundant clone is one base away. In DNA, the CDR3 is TGCGCCAGCAGCTTGGTCTGGGGCGGCGATGAGCAGTTCTTC. Residues: CASSLVWGGDEQFF. V is TRBV5-1 and J is TRBJ2-1, with D tentatively TRBD1 (5 bases). This CDR3 has 14 amino acids. CDR1 and CDR2 (germline): SGHRS, YFSETQ. Trimming stripped 0 bases from V and 8 bases from J, with 12 bases between.

This clonotype came up many times. The V call is TRBV5-1, the J call TRBJ1-4, with TRBD1 matching over 7 bases. Germline-derived CDR1 and CDR2 are SGHRS and YFSETQ. Unmatched junction bases numbered 13, after V lost 4 bases and J lost 13 bases. The CDR3 loop spans 14 amino acids. CDR3 nucleotides: TGCGCCAGCAGCCCACAGGGGCGCCTGGATATACTGTTTTTT. Amino acid sequence: CASSPQGRLDILFF.

The V and J genes are TRBV12-3 or TRBV12-4 and TRBJ2-1; no definite D call. V lost 7 bases and J 9 bases, leaving 13 bases between the germline ends. The CDR3 has 12 amino acids. The CDR3 DNA reads as TGTGCCAGCACCCTTGGGGATCCTGAGCAGTTCTTC. Its translation: CASTLGDPEQFF.

This clonotype was observed at least ten times. The chain has TRBV5-6 and TRBJ2-7; D ambiguous. The length of the CDR3 is 13 residues. The germline gives CDR1 SGHDT, CDR2 YYEEEE. The V gene lost 4 bases and the J gene lost 4 bases, with 12 bases spanning the gap. The CDR3: CASSLYITYEQYF. Written as DNA, the CDR3 is TGTGCCAGCAGCCTCTATATAACGTACGAGCAGTACTTC.

This clonotype was counted many times. This chain joins TRBV12-3 or TRBV12-4 and TRBJ1-5; 9 bases match TRBD1. The CDR3 totals 12 residues. With 9 bases clipped from V and 8 bases from J, the junction kept 5 bases outside the gene matches. This CDR3 reads CASDRGTKPQHF. In DNA form, the CDR3 reads TGTGCCAGTGACAGGGGGACGAAGCCCCAGCATTTT.

This clonotype occurred many times. The chain uses TRBV7-2 and TRBJ2-5, with D possibly TRBD2 on 6 matching bases. The CDR3 length is 14 residues. CDR1 is SGHTA and CDR2 is FQGNSA in the germline V gene. V lost 2 bases and J lost 3, with 10 bases in between. The CDR3 DNA sequence: TGTGCCAGCAGCTTAAACGGGGGTAAAGAGACCCAGTACTTC. It is translated as CASSLNGGKETQYF.

This clonotype showed up many times. The chain combines TRBV3-1 with TRBJ2-7; 10 bases line up with TRBD1. This CDR3 has 14 amino acids. Per germline, CDR1 LGHDT and CDR2 YNNKEL (reference sequence). Trimming at V came to 1 base and at J to 5 bases, leaving 2 bases not matched to a gene. The CDR3 bases are TGTGCCAGCAGCCAAGGAGGGACAGGGGACGAGCAGTACTTC. It codes for CASSQGGTGDEQYF.

This clonotype was observed at least ten times. The rearrangement links TRBV12-3 or TRBV12-4 to TRBJ2-2, with TRBD2 as a possible D gene (6 bases). This CDR3 comprises 14 residues. V dropped 6 bases and J dropped 7 bases, with 15 bases sitting between them. This chain's CDR3 is CASRPGETYGELFF. CDR3 sequence (DNA): TGTGCCAGCAGGCCGGGAGAGACGTACGGGGAGCTGTTTTTT.

This clonotype occurred many times. The chain joins TRBV3-1 to TRBJ2-7, with D possibly TRBD2 on 6 matching bases. The CDR3 is 13 amino acids. CDR1 and CDR2 from the germline V gene are LGHDT and YNNKEL (reference sequence). The V end lost 4 bases, the J end lost 7 bases, and 14 bases lay between the germline ends. CDR3 in DNA: TGTGCCAGCAGCCGGGACTCCGGTCGAGAGCAGTACTTC. This sequence encodes CASSRDSGREQYF.

This clonotype was seen at least ten times. The gene calls are TRBV29-1 and TRBJ1-2, with 7 bases aligning to TRBD1. CDR3 length: 12 residues. The germline gives CDR1 SQVTM, CDR2 ANQGSEA. Germline trimming cut 3 bases from V and 6 bases from J; bases unmatched to any gene: 4. In DNA, the CDR3 is TGCAGCGTTGATTCAGGGGGACATGGCTACACCTTC. Amino acids: CSVDSGGHGYTF.

This clonotype showed up just a few times. The chain has TRBV7-2 and TRBJ1-2; weak D call: TRBD1 (5 bases). V lost 5 bases and J lost 4, with 14 bases in between. This CDR3 contains 14 residues. Germline CDR1 SGHTA, CDR2 FQGNSA. CDR3 sequence reads: CASSAVGGIYGYTF. The CDR3 nucleotides read TGTGCCAGCAGCGCCGTGGGGGGTATCTATGGCTACACCTTC.

This clonotype appeared many times. The chain has TRBV10-3 and TRBJ1-6; the match to TRBD1 covers 11 bases. Trimming cost V 6 bases and J 10 bases; bases outside gene matches: 5. Germline assignment: CDR1 ENHRY and CDR2 SYGVKD. CDR3 length: 14 residues. The CDR3 region is CAIRPGQGGSPLHF. The CDR3 coding sequence is TGTGCCATCAGACCGGGACAGGGGGGATCACCCCTCCACTTT.

The J gene is TRBJ1-5, the V gene TRBV7-2; D not resolved. The CDR3 is 15 residues long. Germline V gene data show CDR1 as SGHTA and CDR2 as FQGNSA. The V end lost 0 bases, the J end lost 2 bases, and 8 bases lay between the germline ends. The DNA for the CDR3 is TGTGCCAGCAGCTTAGCGGGCCGACGCAATCAGCCCCAGCATTTT. It translates to CASSLAGRRNQPQHF. Together with reference TRBV7-2 and TRBJ1-5, the CDR3 gives the full variable domain: GAGVSQSPSNKVTEKGKDVELRCDPISGHTALYWYRQSLGQGLEFLIYFQGNSAPDKSGLPSDRFSAERTGGSVSTLTIQRTQQEDSAVYLCASSLAGRRNQPQHFGDGTRLSIL.